This T cell receptor (beta chain) is from a study of CD8+ T cells in alopecia areata. Turning to the study itself: Female C3H/HeJ recipients aged about 6-10 weeks got skin from C3H/HeJ graft donors aged roughly 6-12 months that had spontaneous alopecia. Study-wide results and caveats: Higher clonality than in normal scalp was seen in lesional scalp, especially alopecia totalis/universalis. Among patients, TCR sharing was less clear than in mice, a difference possibly due in part to HLA diversity in the patient population.

Germline V gene data show CDR1 as LGHNA and CDR2 as YNLKQL (reference sequence). There are 13 residues in the CDR3. V was shortened by 4 bases and J by 3 bases, with 9 bases between the two germline ends. RNA extraction was followed by reverse transcription into cDNA, which acted as the sequencing template. Sequencing used immunoSEQ multiplex PCR; TCRdb keeps in-frame clones, though not all of them. The table lists more than 1,500 clones, no singletons, with roughly 40% in the top ten. As to this clone: Antigen: not known. Genes and germline are mouse. The read comes to an end 4 residues before the CDR3 does, leaving the germline J gene to fill in the end.

Material: skin. The TCR sequence derives from a C3H/HeJ mouse with alopecia areata. MHC haplotype here: H2-k. The chain carries TRBV5 and TRBJ1-1, with D unclear. The CDR3 loop reads CASSPRGYTEVFF. The CDR3 bases that were read are TGTGCCAGCAGCCCAAGAGGGTACACA.